These 21 T cell receptor beta chains were all obtained from the same sample, sequenced in a study of CD8 T cells in Susac syndrome. The authors reverse transcribed roughly 0.5 to 1 ug RNA with random hexamers. TCRdb re-derived calls from the immunoSEQ multiplex PCR reads in MiXCR, one entry per CDR3 protein. The sample carries 150,000 or so distinct CDR3 sequences, around 94% recorded once. The source material was CD4+ T cells from PBMCs. The receptor source for this set is a human donor in good health.

This clonotype was observed a single time. V gene TRBV29-1 combines with J gene TRBJ2-7; the D gene is possibly TRBD1 (5 bases). V lost 3 bases, J lost 1 base, and 7 bases lay in between. The CDR3 is 12 residues long. Germline CDR1 SQVTM, CDR2 ANQGSEA. CDR3 in DNA: TGCAGCGTTGACGCAGGGTCCTACGAGCAGTACTTC. It codes for CSVDAGSYEQYF.

The V gene is TRBV5-1, the J gene TRBJ1-4; no clear D. The CDR3 spans 16 residues. Per germline, CDR1 SGHRS and CDR2 YFSETQ. V shed 0 bases and J shed 0 bases, with 9 bases lying between them. For the CDR3, the DNA is TGCGCCAGCAGCTTGGCCTTTACAACAACTAATGAAAAACTGTTTTTT. This translates into CASSLAFTTTNEKLFF.

DNA for the CDR3: TGCGCCAGCAGCCAAGATGGTCAGGGGGACGGTTCACCCCTCCACTTT. This sequence encodes CASSQDGQGDGSPLHF. The rearrangement joins TRBV4-3 to TRBJ1-6; 7 nucleotides agree with TRBD1. V lost 0 bases and J lost 9; bases outside the gene matches: 8. Germline values: CDR1 LGHNA, CDR2 YSLEER. This CDR3 is built from 16 residues.

The chain recombines TRBV29-1 with TRBJ1-1; unclear D gene. Trimming shortened V by 4 bases and J by 0 bases, and 6 bases separated the two germline ends. The germline CDR1 and CDR2 sequences are SQVTM and ANQGSEA. This CDR3 is 12 amino acids long. The CDR3 loop reads CSVVTLNTEAFF. CDR3 DNA sequence: TGCAGCGTTGTAACCTTGAACACTGAAGCTTTCTTT. Using reference TRBV29-1 and TRBJ1-1 for the parts outside the CDR3, the full variable domain is SAVISQKPSRDICQRGTSLTIQCQVDSQVTMMFWYRQQPGQSLTLIATANQGSEATYESGFVIDKFPISRPNLTFSTLTVSNMSPEDSSIYLCSVVTLNTEAFFGQGTRLTVV.

The chain carries TRBV7-9 and TRBJ1-1; D ambiguous. Deletions cut 5 bases from V and 0 bases from J, with 7 bases between. This CDR3 has 13 amino acids. The germline V gene has CDR1 SEHNR and CDR2 FQNEAQ (reference sequence). DNA for the CDR3: TGTGCCAGCAGCGCTACAGTGAACACTGAAGCTTTCTTT. Protein product: CASSATVNTEAFF.

The chain employs TRBV9 and TRBJ2-1; tentative D call: TRBD1 (5 bases). The CDR3 contains 13 residues. Trimming took off 1 base at V and 8 bases at J, with 10 bases between the two ends. The germline CDR1 and CDR2 sequences are SGDLS and YYNGEE. The CDR3 nucleotides are TGTGCCAGCAGCGTAAGGGGCTATGATGAGCAGTTCTTC. Translating gives CASSVRGYDEQFF.

CDR3 amino acids: CSVGGQGASGNTIYF. CDR3 DNA: TGCAGCGTTGGGGGACAGGGGGCCTCTGGAAACACCATATATTTT. V gene TRBV29-1 combines with J gene TRBJ1-3; 12 positions match TRBD1. The germline V gene encodes CDR1 SQVTM and CDR2 ANQGSEA. V lost 4 bases to trimming and J lost 0 bases; unmatched junction nucleotides: 1. This CDR3 region has 15 residues.

This chain joins TRBV19 and TRBJ2-5, with D maybe TRBD1 (6 bases). V lost 5 bases to trimming and J lost 4 bases, with 20 bases between them. The CDR3 length is 16 residues. Looked up from germline, CDR1 is LNHDA and CDR2 is SQIVND (reference sequence). The CDR3 bases are TGTGCCAGTAGTTTCCCTAGGACAGAAGAAGGAGAGACCCAGTACTTC. This sequence encodes CASSFPRTEEGETQYF. The full variable domain, completed using reference TRBV19 and TRBJ2-5, is DGGITQSPKYLFRKEGQNVTLSCEQNLNHDAMYWYRQDPGQGLRLIYYSQIVNDFQKGDIAEGYSVSREKKESFPLTVTSAQKNPTAFYLCASSFPRTEEGETQYFGPGTRLLVL.

The gene calls are TRBV6-5 and TRBJ2-5; D ambiguous. This CDR3 has 13 amino acids. Trimming stripped 5 bases from V and 4 bases from J, with 11 bases between. Per germline, CDR1 MNHEY and CDR2 SVGAGI. The CDR3 is CASSRVNGETQYF. In DNA, the CDR3 is TGTGCCAGCAGTCGAGTGAATGGAGAGACCCAGTACTTC.

The chain has TRBV6-2 or TRBV6-3 and TRBJ2-1; possible D gene TRBD1, 7 bases. The ends were cut back, 4 bases at V and 4 bases at J, with 14 bases in the middle. CDR1 MNHEY and CDR2 SVGEGT come from the germline V gene. The length of the CDR3 is 15 residues. DNA of the CDR3: TGTGCCAGCAGTTGGGGGGACAGTGTGTACAATGAGCAGTTCTTC. Protein sequence: CASSWGDSVYNEQFF.

The chain uses TRBV5-1 and TRBJ1-2; possible D gene TRBD1, 5 bases. Trimming removed 6 bases at V and 4 bases at J, with 19 bases between. This CDR3 has 15 amino acids. Germline V lookup: CDR1 SGHRS, CDR2 YFSETQ. The DNA for the CDR3 is TGCGCCAGCAACGAAGACAGCGGCTTTTCCTATGGCTACACCTTC. Translation gives CASNEDSGFSYGYTF.

This clonotype showed up just a few times. The genes are TRBV6-5 and TRBJ1-6, with 7 bases identical to TRBD1. Germline CDR1 MNHEY, CDR2 SVGAGI. Unmatched junction bases numbered 8, after V lost 5 bases and J lost 13 bases. This CDR3 contains 13 residues. The CDR3 DNA is TGTGCCAGCAGTACCCTACAGGGGTCCCCCCTCCACTTT. This sequence encodes CASSTLQGSPLHF.

V and J are TRBV5-1 and TRBJ2-1; perhaps D is TRBD1 or TRBD2 (5 bases each). Trimming took off 0 bases at V and 8 bases at J, with 18 bases between the two ends. The germline CDR1 and CDR2 sequences are SGHRS and YFSETQ. CDR3 size: 16 residues. The CDR3 coding sequence is TGCGCCAGCAGCTTGGTATTCCGGGGAGAGGGGCATGAGCAGTTCTTC. It yields the protein CASSLVFRGEGHEQFF.

The chain links TRBV20-1 to TRBJ1-2; the D gene is possibly TRBD1 (6 bases). The germline CDR1 and CDR2 sequences are DFQATT and SNEGSKA (reference sequence). This CDR3 is 12 amino acids long. Trimming pared 2 bases from V and 8 bases from J, leaving 12 bases between. For the CDR3, the DNA is TGCAGTGCTAGACAGACAGGCGACGGCTACACCTTC. Residues: CSARQTGDGYTF.

The chain joins TRBV7-2 to TRBJ2-7; D call uncertain. Trimming removed 5 bases from V and 0 bases from J, with 11 bases in between. The CDR3 runs to 14 residues. Germline V lookup: CDR1 SGHTA, CDR2 FQGNSA. Here the CDR3 DNA reads TGTGCCAGCAGCCATACCGGCAGCTCCTACGAGCAGTACTTC. Amino acid sequence: CASSHTGSSYEQYF.

V usage is TRBV27 and J usage is TRBJ2-1; 12 nucleotides agree with TRBD2. The J segment lost 6 bases and the V segment lost 1 base, leaving 10 bases of the junction unmatched. This CDR3 has 18 residues. CDR1 MNHEY and CDR2 SMNVEV come from the germline V gene (reference sequence). CDR3 DNA sequence: TGTGCCAGCAGTTTATTAGGGACTAGCGGGCGAAGCAGCAATGAGCAGTTCTTC. This codes for CASSLLGTSGRSSNEQFF.

This chain links TRBV6-5 with TRBJ1-3; D unclear. Germline CDR1 and CDR2: MNHEY and SVGAGI. The CDR3 length is 14 residues. V dropped 6 bases and J dropped 0 bases, with 9 bases sitting between them. The CDR3 sequence: CASRRASSGNTIYF. For the CDR3, the DNA is TGTGCCAGCAGAAGGGCGTCCTCTGGAAACACCATATATTTT.

The chain combines TRBV30 with TRBJ2-1; D not resolved. The CDR3 has 12 amino acids. The V end lost 2 bases, the J end lost 3 bases, and 5 bases lay between the germline ends. Germline V gene lookup returns CDR1 GTSNPN and CDR2 SVGIG (reference sequence). The CDR3 DNA is TGTGCCTGGAGTACCCTCTACAATGAGCAGTTCTTC. Its protein product is CAWSTLYNEQFF. The whole variable domain, filled in from reference TRBV30 and TRBJ2-1, reads SQTIHQWPATLVQPVGSPLSLECTVEGTSNPNLYWYRQAAGRGLQLLFYSVGIGQISSEVPQNLSASRPQDRQFILSSKKLLLSDSGFYLCAWSTLYNEQFFGPGTRLTVL.

The gene calls are TRBV19 and TRBJ2-4, with D perhaps being TRBD1 or TRBD2 (5 bases each). The CDR3 is made up of 14 amino acids. Germline CDR1 reads LNHDA; CDR2 reads SQIVND (reference sequence). V gave up 10 bases and J gave up 0 bases, with 13 bases separating them. The CDR3 sequence: CATAWDAAKNIQYF. The CDR3 coding sequence is TGTGCCACCGCCTGGGACGCAGCCAAAAACATTCAGTACTTC.

The chain links TRBV2 to TRBJ1-2; D possibly corresponds to TRBD1 (6 bases). The CDR3 is made up of 12 amino acids. CDR1 is SNHLY, CDR2 FYNNEI, per germline. The CDR3 reads CACKDRTYGYTF. The CDR3 region has the DNA TGTGCATGCAAAGACAGGACCTATGGCTACACCTTC.

The chain combines TRBV29-1 with TRBJ2-5, with D tentatively TRBD2 (5 bases). V was pared by 6 bases and J by 5 bases, with 25 bases between. Germline V CDR1 and CDR2: SQVTM, ANQGSEA. The CDR3 covers 16 residues. The CDR3: CSVAPAAGIARETQYF. CDR3 sequence (DNA): TGCAGCGTGGCCCCCGCGGCGGGTATAGCGAGGGAGACCCAGTACTTC.